The sequence of this T cell receptor beta chain was determined in a study of molecular identifiers for immune sequencing clone quantification. The V end was cut by 3 bases, the J end by 2 bases, with 11 bases between. Germline CDR1 reads MGHRA; CDR2 reads YSYEKL. The CDR3 is made up of 15 amino acids. This clonotype was counted at least ten times. TCRdb reprocessed the PCR reads via MiXCR and lists one record per CDR3 protein. The sample shows fewer than 45,000 distinct CDR3 sequences, approximately 22% of them seen only once. The TCR was taken from a human donor in good health. Some libraries in this study had Jurkat cell RNA spiked in. V and J are TRBV4-1 and TRBJ1-5, with no clear D. Sequencing was carried out using naive CD8+ T cells from blood, with Jurkat cell RNA spiked in. Subset in this sample: FACS-sorted CD8+CD4-CCR7+CD45RA+ naive T cells. CDR3 region: CASSQQPEGNQPQHF. The CDR3 DNA sequence: TGCGCCAGCAGCCAGCAGCCAGAGGGCAATCAGCCCCAGCATTTT.